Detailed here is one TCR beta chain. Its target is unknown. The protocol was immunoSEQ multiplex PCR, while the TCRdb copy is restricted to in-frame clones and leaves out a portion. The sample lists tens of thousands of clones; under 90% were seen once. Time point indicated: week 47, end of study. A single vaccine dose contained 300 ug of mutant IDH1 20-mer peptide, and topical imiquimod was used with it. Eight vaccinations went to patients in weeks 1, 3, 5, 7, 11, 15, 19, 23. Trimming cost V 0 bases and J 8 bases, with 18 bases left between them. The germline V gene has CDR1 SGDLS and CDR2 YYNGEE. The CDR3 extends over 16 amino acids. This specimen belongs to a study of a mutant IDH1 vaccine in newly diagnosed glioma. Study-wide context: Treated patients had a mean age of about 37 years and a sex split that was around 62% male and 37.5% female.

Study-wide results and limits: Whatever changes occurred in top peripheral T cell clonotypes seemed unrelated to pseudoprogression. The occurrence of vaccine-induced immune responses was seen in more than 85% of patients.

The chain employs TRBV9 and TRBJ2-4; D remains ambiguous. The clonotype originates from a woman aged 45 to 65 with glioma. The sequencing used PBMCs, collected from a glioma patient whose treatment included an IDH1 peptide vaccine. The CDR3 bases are TGTGCCAGCAGCGTAGTGCCTGTGGGCACCCTGGACATTCAGTACTTC. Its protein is CASSVVPVGTLDIQYF.